This T cell receptor beta chain was identified in a study of blood T cell repertoires in COVID-19. Using immunoSEQ multiplex PCR, the repertoire was profiled, and TCRdb retains in-frame clones only, with some absent. The sample yields roughly 200,000 clones, around four fifths seen once. The V and J ends lost 0 bases and 5 bases respectively, with 22 bases between them. This CDR3 is 19 amino acids long. The germline V gene encodes CDR1 LGHNA and CDR2 YNFKEQ. The TCR was taken from a human donor in a cohort sampled during active COVID-19. The chain links TRBV4-2 to TRBJ1-4; TRBD1 is a possible D gene (5 bases). The specimen sequenced was peripheral blood. CDR3 in amino acids: CASSQDRGPRRISNEKLFF. CDR3 nucleotides: TGTGCCAGCAGCCAAGATAGGGGCCCCCGACGGATCAGCAATGAAAAACTGTTTTTT.